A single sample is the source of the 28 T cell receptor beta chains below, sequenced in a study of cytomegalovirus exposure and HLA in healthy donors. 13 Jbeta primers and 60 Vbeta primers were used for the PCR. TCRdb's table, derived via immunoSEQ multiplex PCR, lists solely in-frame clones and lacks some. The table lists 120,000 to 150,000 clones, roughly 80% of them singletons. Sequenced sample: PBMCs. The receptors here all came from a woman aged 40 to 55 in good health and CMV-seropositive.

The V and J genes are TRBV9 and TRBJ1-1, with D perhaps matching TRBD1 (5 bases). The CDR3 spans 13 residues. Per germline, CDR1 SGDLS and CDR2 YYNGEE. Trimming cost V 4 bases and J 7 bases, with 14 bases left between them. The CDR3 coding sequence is TGTGCCAGCAGCCGGACCTCAGGGAATGAAGCTTTCTTT. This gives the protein CASSRTSGNEAFF.

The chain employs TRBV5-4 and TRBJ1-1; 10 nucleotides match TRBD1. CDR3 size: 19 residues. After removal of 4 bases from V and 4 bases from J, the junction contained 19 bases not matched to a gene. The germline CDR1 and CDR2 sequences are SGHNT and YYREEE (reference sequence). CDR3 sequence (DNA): TGTGCCAGCAGCCCGGGTGGGTTGGGACAGGGGTATGGTAGCACTGAAGCTTTCTTT. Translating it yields CASSPGGLGQGYGSTEAFF.

CDR3 sequence reads: CASTTQIAGGYNEQFF. Here the CDR3 DNA reads TGTGCCAGCACCACGCAAATAGCGGGGGGGTACAATGAGCAGTTCTTC. V gene TRBV5-4 combines with J gene TRBJ2-1, with 11 bases matching TRBD2. CDR1 is SGHNT, CDR2 YYREEE, per germline (reference sequence). The CDR3 has 16 residues. The V segment lost 6 bases and the J segment 4 bases; nucleotides outside the gene matches: 9.

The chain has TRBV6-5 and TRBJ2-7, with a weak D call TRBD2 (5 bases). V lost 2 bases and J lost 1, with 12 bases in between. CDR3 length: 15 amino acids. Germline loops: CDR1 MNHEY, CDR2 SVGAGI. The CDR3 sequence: CASSYLSPGSYEQYF. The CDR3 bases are TGTGCCAGCAGTTACCTCAGCCCGGGGTCCTACGAGCAGTACTTC.

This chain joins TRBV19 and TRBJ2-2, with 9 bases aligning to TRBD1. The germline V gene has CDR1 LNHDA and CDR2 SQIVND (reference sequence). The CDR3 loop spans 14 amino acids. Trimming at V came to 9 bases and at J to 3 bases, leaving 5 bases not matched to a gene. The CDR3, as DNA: TGTGCCAGCCGGGACAGGGCGGACACCGGGGAGCTGTTTTTT. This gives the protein CASRDRADTGELFF. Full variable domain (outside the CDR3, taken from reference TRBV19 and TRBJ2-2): DGGITQSPKYLFRKEGQNVTLSCEQNLNHDAMYWYRQDPGQGLRLIYYSQIVNDFQKGDIAEGYSVSREKKESFPLTVTSAQKNPTAFYLCASRDRADTGELFFGEGSRLTVL.

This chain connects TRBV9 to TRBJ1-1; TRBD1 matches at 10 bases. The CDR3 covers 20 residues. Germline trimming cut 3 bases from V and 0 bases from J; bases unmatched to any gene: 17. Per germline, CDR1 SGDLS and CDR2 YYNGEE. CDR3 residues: CASSDPRDRGQSGLNTEAFF. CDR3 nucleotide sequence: TGTGCCAGCAGCGACCCCCGGGACAGGGGACAGTCAGGATTGAACACTGAAGCTTTCTTT.

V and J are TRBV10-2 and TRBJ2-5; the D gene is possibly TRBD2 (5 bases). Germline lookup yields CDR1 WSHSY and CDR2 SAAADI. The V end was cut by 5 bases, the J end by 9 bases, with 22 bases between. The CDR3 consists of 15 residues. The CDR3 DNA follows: TGCGCCAGCAGTCAGACCCAATGGGGAGTTAAGTCCCAGTACTTC. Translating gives CASSQTQWGVKSQYF.

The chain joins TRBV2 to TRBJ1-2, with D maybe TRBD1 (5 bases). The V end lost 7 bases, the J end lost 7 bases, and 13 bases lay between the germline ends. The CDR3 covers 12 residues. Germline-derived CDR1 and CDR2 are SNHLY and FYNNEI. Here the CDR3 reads CASKQVAGGYTF. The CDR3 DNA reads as TGTGCCAGCAAACAGGTGGCCGGTGGCTACACCTTC.

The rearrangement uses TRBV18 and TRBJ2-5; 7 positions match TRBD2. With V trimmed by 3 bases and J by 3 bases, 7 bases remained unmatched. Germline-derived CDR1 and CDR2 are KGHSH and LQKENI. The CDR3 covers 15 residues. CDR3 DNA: TGTGCCAGCTCACCTCCCGGGGGAGGGAAAGAGACCCAGTACTTC. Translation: CASSPPGGGKETQYF.

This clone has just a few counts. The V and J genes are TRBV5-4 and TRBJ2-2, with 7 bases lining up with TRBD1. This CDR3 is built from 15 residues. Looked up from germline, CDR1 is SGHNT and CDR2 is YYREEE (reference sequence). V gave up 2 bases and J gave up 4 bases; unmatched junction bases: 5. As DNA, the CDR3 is TGTGCCAGCAGCTTTAAAGGGGGCCTCACCGGGGAGCTGTTTTTT. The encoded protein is CASSFKGGLTGELFF.

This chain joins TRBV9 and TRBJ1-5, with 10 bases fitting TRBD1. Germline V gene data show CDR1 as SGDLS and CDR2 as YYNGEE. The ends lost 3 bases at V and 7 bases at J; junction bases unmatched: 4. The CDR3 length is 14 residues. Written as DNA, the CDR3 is TGTGCCAGCAGCGGACAGGGGGCAGCGCAGCCCCAGCATTTT. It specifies CASSGQGAAQPQHF.

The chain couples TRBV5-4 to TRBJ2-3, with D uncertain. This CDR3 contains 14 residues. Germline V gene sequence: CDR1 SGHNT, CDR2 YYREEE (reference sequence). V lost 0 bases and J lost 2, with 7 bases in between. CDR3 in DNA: TGTGCCAGCAGCTTGGAGCAGGCCACAGATACGCAGTATTTT. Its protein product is CASSLEQATDTQYF.

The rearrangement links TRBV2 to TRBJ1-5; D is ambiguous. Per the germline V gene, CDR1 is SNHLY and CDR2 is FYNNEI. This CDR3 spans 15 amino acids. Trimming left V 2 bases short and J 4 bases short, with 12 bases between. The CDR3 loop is CASSEWRSENQPQHF. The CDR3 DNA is TGTGCCAGCAGTGAATGGCGGTCGGAAAATCAGCCCCAGCATTTT. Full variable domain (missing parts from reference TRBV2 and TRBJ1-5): EPEVTQTPSHQVTQMGQEVILRCVPISNHLYFYWYRQILGQKVEFLVSFYNNEISEKSEIFDDQFSVERPDGSNFTLKIRSTKLEDSAMYFCASSEWRSENQPQHFGDGTRLSIL.

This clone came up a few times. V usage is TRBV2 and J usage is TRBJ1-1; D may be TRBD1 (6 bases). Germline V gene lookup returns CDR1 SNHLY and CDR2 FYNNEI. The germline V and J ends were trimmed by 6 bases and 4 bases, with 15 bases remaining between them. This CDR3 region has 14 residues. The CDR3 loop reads CASSAERGGTEAFF. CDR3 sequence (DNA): TGTGCCAGCAGCGCCGAGAGGGGGGGCACTGAAGCTTTCTTT.

CDR3 coding DNA: TGTGCCAGCAGTTACGGGGGACAGGGGGGACGGGAGACCCAGTACTTC. Translation gives CASSYGGQGGRETQYF. This rearrangement joins TRBV6-5 to TRBJ2-5; 11 positions agree with TRBD1. CDR3 size: 16 residues. Trimming took 2 bases from V and 5 from J; bases not matched to a gene: 7. Germline assignment: CDR1 MNHEY and CDR2 SVGAGI.

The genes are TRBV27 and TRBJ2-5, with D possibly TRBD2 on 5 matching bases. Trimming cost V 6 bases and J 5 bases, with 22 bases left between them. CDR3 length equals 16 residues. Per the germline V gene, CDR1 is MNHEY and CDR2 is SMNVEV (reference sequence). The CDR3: CASRPMGAVGWETQYF. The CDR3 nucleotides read TGTGCCAGCAGACCAATGGGAGCCGTCGGCTGGGAGACCCAGTACTTC.

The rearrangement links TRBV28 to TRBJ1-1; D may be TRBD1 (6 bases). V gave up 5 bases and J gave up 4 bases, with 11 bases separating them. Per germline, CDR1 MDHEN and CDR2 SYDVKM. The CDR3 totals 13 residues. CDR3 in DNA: TGTGCCAGCAGTGATACAGGGTTCACTGAAGCTTTCTTT. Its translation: CASSDTGFTEAFF.

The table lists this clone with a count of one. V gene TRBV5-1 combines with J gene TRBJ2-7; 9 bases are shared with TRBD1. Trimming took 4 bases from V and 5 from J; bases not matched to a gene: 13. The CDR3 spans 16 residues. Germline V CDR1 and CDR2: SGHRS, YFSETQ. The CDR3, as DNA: TGCGCCAGCAGCGTCCAGCCGGGACAGGGTTCCCACGAGCAGTACTTC. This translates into CASSVQPGQGSHEQYF. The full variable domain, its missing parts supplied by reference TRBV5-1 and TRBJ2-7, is KAGVTQTPRYLIKTRGQQVTLSCSPISGHRSVSWYQQTPGQGLQFLFEYFSETQRNKGNFPGRFSGRQFSNSRSEMNVSTLELGDSALYLCASSVQPGQGSHEQYFGPGTRLTVT.

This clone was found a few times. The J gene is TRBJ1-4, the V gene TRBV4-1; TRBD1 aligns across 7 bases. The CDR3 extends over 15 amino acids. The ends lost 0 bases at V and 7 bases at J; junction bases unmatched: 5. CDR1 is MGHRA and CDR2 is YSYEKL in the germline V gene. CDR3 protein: CASSQDDRESEKLFF. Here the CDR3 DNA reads TGCGCCAGCAGCCAAGATGACAGGGAGAGTGAAAAACTGTTTTTT.

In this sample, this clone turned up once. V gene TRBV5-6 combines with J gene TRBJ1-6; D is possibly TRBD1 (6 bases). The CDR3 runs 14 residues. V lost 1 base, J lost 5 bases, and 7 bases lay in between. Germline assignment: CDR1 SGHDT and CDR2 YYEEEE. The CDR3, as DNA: TGTGCCAGCAGCTTGACAGGGCATAATTCACCCCTCCACTTT. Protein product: CASSLTGHNSPLHF.

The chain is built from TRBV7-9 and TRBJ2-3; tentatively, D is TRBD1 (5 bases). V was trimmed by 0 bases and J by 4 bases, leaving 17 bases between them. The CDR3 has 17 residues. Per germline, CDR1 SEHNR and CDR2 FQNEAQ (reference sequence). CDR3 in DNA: TGTGCCAGCAGCTTAGCGCAGGGTCGGGTCCGGGCAGATACGCAGTATTTT. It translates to CASSLAQGRVRADTQYF.

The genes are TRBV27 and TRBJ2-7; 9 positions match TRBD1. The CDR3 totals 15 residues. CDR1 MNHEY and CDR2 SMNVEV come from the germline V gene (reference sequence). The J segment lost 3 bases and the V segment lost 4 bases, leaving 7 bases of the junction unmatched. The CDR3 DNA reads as TGTGCCAGCAGTTCGCCCGGGACAGGGCACTACGAGCAGTACTTC. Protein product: CASSSPGTGHYEQYF.

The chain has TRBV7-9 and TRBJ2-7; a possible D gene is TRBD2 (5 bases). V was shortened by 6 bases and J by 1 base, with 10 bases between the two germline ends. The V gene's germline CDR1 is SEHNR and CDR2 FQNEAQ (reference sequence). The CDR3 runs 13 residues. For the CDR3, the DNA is TGTGCCAGCAGTCCCGAGGGATCCTACGAGCAGTACTTC. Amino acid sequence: CASSPEGSYEQYF. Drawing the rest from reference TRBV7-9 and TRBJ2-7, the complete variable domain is DTGVSQNPRHKITKRGQNVTFRCDPISEHNRLYWYRQTLGQGPEFLTYFQNEAQLEKSRLLSDRFSAERPKGSFSTLEIQRTEQGDSAMYLCASSPEGSYEQYFGPGTRLTVT.

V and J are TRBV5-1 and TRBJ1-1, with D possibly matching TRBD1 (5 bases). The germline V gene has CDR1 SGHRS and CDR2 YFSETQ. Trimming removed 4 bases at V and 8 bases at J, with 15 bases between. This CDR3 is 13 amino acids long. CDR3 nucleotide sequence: TGCGCCAGCAGCCGGGGGGGGACGGGGGAAGCTTTCTTT. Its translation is CASSRGGTGEAFF. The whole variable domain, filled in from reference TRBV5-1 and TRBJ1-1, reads KAGVTQTPRYLIKTRGQQVTLSCSPISGHRSVSWYQQTPGQGLQFLFEYFSETQRNKGNFPGRFSGRQFSNSRSEMNVSTLELGDSALYLCASSRGGTGEAFFGQGTRLTVV.

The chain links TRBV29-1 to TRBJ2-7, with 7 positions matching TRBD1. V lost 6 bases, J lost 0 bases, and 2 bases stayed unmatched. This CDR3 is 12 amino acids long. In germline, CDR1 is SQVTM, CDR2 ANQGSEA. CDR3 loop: CSVGDSSYEQYF. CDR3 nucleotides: TGCAGCGTCGGGGACAGCTCCTACGAGCAGTACTTC.

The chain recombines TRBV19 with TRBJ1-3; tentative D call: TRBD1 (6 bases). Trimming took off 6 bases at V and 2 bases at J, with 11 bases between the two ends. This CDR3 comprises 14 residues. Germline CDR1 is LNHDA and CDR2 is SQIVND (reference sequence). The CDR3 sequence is CASRQGSAGNTIYF. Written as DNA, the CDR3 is TGTGCCAGTAGACAGGGTTCGGCTGGAAACACCATATATTTT.

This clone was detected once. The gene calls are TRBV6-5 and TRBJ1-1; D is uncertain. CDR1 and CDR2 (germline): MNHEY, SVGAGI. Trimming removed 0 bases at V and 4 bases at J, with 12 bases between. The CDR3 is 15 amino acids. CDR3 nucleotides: TGTGCCAGCAGTTACTCTTGGGAGGCCGGCACTGAAGCTTTCTTT. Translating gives CASSYSWEAGTEAFF.

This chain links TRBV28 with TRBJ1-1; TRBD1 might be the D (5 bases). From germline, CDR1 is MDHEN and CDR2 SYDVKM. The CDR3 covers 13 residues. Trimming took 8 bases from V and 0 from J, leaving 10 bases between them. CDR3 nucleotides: TGTGCCAGCGGGGGGAGCATGAACACTGAAGCTTTCTTT. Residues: CASGGSMNTEAFF. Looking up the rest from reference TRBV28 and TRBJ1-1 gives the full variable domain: DVKVTQSSRYLVKRTGEKVFLECVQDMDHENMFWYRQDPGLGLRLIYFSYDVKMKEKGDIPEGYSVSREKKERFSLILESASTNQTSMYLCASGGSMNTEAFFGQGTRLTVV.